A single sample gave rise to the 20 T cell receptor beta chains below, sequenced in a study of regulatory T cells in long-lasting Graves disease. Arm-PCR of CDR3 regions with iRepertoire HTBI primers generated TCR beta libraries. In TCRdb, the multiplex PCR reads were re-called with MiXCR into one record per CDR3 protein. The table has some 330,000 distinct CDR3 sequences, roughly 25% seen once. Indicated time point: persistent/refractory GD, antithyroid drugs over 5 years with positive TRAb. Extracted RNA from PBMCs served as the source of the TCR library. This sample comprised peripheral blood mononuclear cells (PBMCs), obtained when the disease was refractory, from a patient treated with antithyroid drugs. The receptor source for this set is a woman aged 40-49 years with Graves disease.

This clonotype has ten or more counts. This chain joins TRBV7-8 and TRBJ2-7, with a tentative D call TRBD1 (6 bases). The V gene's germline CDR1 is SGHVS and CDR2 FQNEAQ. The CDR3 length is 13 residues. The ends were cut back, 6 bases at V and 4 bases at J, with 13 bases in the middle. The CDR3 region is CASSTGQLYEQYF. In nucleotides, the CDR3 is TGTGCCAGCAGTACCGGACAGCTTTACGAGCAGTACTTC. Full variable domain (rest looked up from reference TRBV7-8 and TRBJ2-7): GAGVSQSPRYKVAKRGQDVALRCDPISGHVSLFWYQQALGQGPEFLTYFQNEAQLDKSGLPSDRFFAERPEGSVSTLKIQRTQQEDSAVYLCASSTGQLYEQYFGPGTRLTVT.

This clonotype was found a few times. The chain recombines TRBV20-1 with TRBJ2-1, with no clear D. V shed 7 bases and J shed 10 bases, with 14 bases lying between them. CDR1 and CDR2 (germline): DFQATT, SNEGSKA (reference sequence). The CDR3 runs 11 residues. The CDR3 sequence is CSVHVGHEQFF. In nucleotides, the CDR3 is TGCAGTGTCCACGTGGGCCACGAGCAGTTCTTC.

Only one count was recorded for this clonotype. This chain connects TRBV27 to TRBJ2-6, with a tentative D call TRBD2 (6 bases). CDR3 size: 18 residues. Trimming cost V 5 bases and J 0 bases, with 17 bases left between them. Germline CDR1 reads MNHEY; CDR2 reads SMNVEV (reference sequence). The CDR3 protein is CASSTIGPGSSGANVLTF. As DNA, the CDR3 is TGTGCCAGCAGTACTATTGGGCCCGGGAGCTCTGGGGCCAACGTCCTGACTTTC.

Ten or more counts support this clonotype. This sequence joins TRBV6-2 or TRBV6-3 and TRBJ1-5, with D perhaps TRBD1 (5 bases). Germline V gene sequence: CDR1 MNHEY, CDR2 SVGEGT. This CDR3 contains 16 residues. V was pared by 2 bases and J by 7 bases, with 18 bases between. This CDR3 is CASSYNWGSARQPQHF. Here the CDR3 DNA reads TGTGCCAGCAGTTACAACTGGGGCTCCGCGAGGCAGCCCCAGCATTTT.

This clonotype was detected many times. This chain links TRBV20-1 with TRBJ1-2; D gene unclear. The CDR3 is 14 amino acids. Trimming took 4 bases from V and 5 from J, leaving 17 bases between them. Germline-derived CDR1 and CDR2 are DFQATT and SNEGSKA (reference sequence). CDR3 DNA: TGCAGTGCTAAATTTTGGCACCATTATTATGGCTACACCTTC. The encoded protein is CSAKFWHHYYGYTF.

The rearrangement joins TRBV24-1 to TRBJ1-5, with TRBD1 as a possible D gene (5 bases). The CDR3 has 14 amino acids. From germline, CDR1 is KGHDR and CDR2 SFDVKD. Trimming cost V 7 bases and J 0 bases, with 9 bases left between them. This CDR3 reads CATRTVYSNQPQHF. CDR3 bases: TGTGCCACCAGGACAGTCTATAGCAATCAGCCCCAGCATTTT.

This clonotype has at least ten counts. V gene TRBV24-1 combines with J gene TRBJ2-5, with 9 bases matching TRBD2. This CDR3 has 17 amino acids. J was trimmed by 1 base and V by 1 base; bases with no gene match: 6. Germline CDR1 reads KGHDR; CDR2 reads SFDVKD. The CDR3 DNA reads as TGTGCCACCAGTGATTTTAGTGTAGCGGGAGCCCAAGAGACCCAGTACTTC. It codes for CATSDFSVAGAQETQYF.

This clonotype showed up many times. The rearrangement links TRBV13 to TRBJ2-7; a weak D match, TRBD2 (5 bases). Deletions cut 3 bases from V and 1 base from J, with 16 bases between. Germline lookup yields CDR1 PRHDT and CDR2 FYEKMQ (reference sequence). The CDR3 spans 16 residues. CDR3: CASSLMGSASSYEQYF. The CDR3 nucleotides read TGTGCCAGCAGCTTGATGGGGAGTGCATCATCCTACGAGCAGTACTTC.

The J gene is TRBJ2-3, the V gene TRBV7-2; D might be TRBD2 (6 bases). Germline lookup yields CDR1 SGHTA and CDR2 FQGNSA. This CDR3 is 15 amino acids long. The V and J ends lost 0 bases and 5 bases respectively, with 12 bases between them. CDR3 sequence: CASSLARQGGDTQYF. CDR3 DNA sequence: TGTGCCAGCAGCTTAGCTCGCCAGGGAGGAGATACGCAGTATTTT.

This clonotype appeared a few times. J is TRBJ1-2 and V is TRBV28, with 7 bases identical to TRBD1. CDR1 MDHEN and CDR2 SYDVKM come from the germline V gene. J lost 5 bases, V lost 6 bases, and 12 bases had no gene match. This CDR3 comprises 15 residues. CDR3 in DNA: TGTGCCAGCAGAACTTCTCCCGGGACAGCTTATGGCTACACCTTC. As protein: CASRTSPGTAYGYTF.

The DNA of the CDR3 is TGCGCCAGCAGTGAGTCCCCGGGACAGTCCTACAATGAGCAGTTCTTC. This codes for CASSESPGQSYNEQFF. This chain uses TRBV10-2 with TRBJ2-1; 7 bases map to TRBD1. This CDR3 comprises 16 residues. Germline V gene sequence: CDR1 WSHSY, CDR2 SAAADI. The V gene end was trimmed by 0 bases and the J gene end by 1 base; junction bases not matched to a gene: 3.

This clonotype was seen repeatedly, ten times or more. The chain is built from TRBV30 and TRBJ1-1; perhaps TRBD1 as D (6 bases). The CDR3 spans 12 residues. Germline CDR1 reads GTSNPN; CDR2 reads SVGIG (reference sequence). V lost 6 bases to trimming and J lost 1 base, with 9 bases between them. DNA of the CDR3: TGTGCCTGTGACAGGAGGAACACTGAAGCTTTCTTT. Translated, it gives CACDRRNTEAFF.

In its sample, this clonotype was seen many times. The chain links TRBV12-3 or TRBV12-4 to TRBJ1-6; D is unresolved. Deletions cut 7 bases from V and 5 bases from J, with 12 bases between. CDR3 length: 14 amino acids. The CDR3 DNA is TGTGCCAGCACCTCCGGCGGACATAATTCACCCCTCCACTTT. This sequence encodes CASTSGGHNSPLHF.

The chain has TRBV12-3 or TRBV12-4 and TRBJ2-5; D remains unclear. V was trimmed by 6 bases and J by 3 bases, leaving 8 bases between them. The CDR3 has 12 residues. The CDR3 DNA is TGTGCCAGCAGCTGCGGAGAAGAGACCCAGTACTTC. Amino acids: CASSCGEETQYF.

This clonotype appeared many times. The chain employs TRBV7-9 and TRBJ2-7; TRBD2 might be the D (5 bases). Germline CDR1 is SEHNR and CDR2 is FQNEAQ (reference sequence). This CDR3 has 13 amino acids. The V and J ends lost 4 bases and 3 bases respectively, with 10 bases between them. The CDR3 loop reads CASSSGGFYEQYF. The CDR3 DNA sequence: TGTGCCAGCAGCTCGGGCGGGTTCTACGAGCAGTACTTC.

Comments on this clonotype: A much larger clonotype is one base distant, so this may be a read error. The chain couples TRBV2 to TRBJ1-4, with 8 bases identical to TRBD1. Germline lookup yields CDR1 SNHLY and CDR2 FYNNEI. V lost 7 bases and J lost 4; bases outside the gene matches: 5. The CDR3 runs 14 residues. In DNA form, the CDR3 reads TGTGCCAGCAAGAAGACAGGGGATAATGAAAAACTGTTTTTT. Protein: CASKKTGDNEKLFF. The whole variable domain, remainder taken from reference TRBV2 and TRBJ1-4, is EPEVTQTPSHQVTQMGQEVILRCVPISNHLYFYWYRQILGQKVEFLVSFYNNEISEKSEIFDDQFSVERPDGSNFTLKIRSTKLEDSAMYFCASKKTGDNEKLFFGSGTQLSVL.

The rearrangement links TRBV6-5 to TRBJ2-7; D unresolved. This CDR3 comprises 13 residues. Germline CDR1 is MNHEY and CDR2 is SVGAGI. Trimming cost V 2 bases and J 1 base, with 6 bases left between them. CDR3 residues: CASSYRPSYEQYF. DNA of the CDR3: TGTGCCAGCAGTTACAGGCCGTCCTACGAGCAGTACTTC.

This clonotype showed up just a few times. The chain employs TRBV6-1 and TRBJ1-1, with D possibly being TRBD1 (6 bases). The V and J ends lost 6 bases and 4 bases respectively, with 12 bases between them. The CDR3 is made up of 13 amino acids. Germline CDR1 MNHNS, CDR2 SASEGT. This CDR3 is CASRLGGPTEAFF. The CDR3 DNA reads TGTGCCAGCAGACTGGGGGGGCCCACTGAAGCTTTCTTT.

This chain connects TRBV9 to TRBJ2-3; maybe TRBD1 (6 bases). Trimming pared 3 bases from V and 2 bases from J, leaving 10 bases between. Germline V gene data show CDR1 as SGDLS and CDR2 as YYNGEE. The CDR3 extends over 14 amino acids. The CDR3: CASSEDSSTDTQYF. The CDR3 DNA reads TGTGCCAGCAGCGAGGACAGTTCCACAGATACGCAGTATTTT.

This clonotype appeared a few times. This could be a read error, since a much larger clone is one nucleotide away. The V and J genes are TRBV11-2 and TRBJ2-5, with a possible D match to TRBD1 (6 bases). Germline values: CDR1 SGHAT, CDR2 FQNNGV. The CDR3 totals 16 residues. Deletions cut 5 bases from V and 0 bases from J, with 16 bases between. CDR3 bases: TGTGCCAGCAGCCCCTTGACAAGGGGGTACCAAGAGACCCAGTACTTC. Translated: CASSPLTRGYQETQYF.